A single sample is the source of the 6 T cell receptor beta chains below, sequenced in a study of shared clonotypes between healthy human individuals (dated by TCRdb to 2018 to 2020). The library was produced with the immunoSEQ multiplex PCR assay. Entries here come from immuneACCESS through TCRdb and include only in-frame sequences with V and J called. Some clones fail to appear in such tables; in the studies checked, an unresolved V gene covers under half of the shortfall, and the cause of the remainder is unknown. The sample table lists about 770,000 clones, 72% of them with a count of one. Under 2% of the sample belongs to the ten largest clones. Sequenced sample: memory CD4+ T cells sorted from blood. Per the publication, the cell subset or site label means: CD45RA-negative fraction. These TCRs come from a woman in her 30s in good health.

The genes are TRBV29-1 and TRBJ1-2, with D perhaps TRBD1 (6 bases). The germline CDR1 and CDR2 sequences are SQVTM and ANQGSEA. There are 12 residues in the CDR3. Trimming removed 4 bases at V and 3 bases at J, with 9 bases between. The CDR3 loop is CSVASGDYGYTF. The CDR3 DNA reads as TGCAGCGTTGCATCAGGGGACTATGGCTACACCTTC.

This clone was recorded at least ten times. This sequence joins TRBV5-6 and TRBJ2-5, with unresolved D. This CDR3 contains 12 residues. V lost 0 bases and J lost 5, with 5 bases in between. CDR1 SGHDT and CDR2 YYEEEE come from the germline V gene. The CDR3 sequence is CASSLATETQYF. CDR3 bases: TGTGCCAGCAGCTTGGCGACGGAGACCCAGTACTTC.

The chain carries TRBV9 and TRBJ2-3, with TRBD2 as a possible D gene (5 bases). Trimming took 3 bases from V and 0 from J, leaving 11 bases between them. Germline CDR1 SGDLS, CDR2 YYNGEE. The CDR3 totals 15 residues. The CDR3 protein is CASSGGAASTDTQYF. In nucleotides, the CDR3 is TGTGCCAGCAGCGGGGGAGCCGCTAGCACAGATACGCAGTATTTT. Supplemented by reference TRBV9 and TRBJ2-3, the full variable domain reads DSGVTQTPKHLITATGQRVTLRCSPRSGDLSVYWYQQSLDQGLQFLIQYYNGEERAKGNILERFSAQQFPDLHSELNLSSLELGDSALYFCASSGGAASTDTQYFGPGTRLTVL.

The chain joins TRBV15 to TRBJ1-5, with D tentatively TRBD1 (6 bases). V shed 2 bases and J shed 0 bases, with 14 bases lying between them. Germline V gene lookup returns CDR1 LNHNV and CDR2 YYDKDF (reference sequence). The CDR3 consists of 17 residues. CDR3 DNA sequence: TGTGCCACCAGCAGAAACCGACAGGAAGGTAGCAATCAGCCCCAGCATTTT. This codes for CATSRNRQEGSNQPQHF.

The chain couples TRBV27 to TRBJ2-2; D remains ambiguous. Trimming stripped 5 bases from V and 7 bases from J, with 11 bases between. The CDR3 totals 13 residues. CDR1 MNHEY and CDR2 SMNVEV come from the germline V gene (reference sequence). Here the CDR3 reads CASSPRVVGELFF. The CDR3, as DNA: TGTGCCAGCAGTCCCCGAGTGGTCGGGGAGCTGTTTTTT.

This clone was recorded a few times. The chain couples TRBV19 to TRBJ2-1; D remains unclear. The CDR3 extends over 17 amino acids. Germline assignment: CDR1 LNHDA and CDR2 SQIVND (reference sequence). The V and J ends lost 5 bases and 2 bases respectively, with 19 bases between them. The CDR3 bases are TGTGCCAGTAGTCTATACCACAACCTCCCAACCTACAATGAGCAGTTCTTC. Translated, it gives CASSLYHNLPTYNEQFF.